The TCR beta chain under discussion was sequenced for a study of monozygotic twins with inflammatory bowel disease. Broader study findings: Limited statistical power may explain no repertoire similarity difference between concordant and discordant twins.

Per TCR library, about 3,300 ng of total RNA was used. UMIs bearing a 6-nucleotide sample barcode were added through template switching. TCRdb re-called the 5' RACE reads; every CDR3 protein appears as one record, without DNA. The ten top clones account for approximately 2%, within a sample of 330,000 or so distinct CDR3 sequences. Comment on this clonotype: Antigen: not known.

The sequence was obtained from a human donor with ulcerative colitis or Crohn's disease, or a healthy co-twin of an affected twin (not recorded which). The source material was blood.

CDR3 loop: CASGAGEGNAEAFF. The rearrangement joins TRBV5-1 to TRBJ1-1. The CDR3 totals 14 residues. CDR1 and CDR2 (germline): SGHRS, YFSETQ.